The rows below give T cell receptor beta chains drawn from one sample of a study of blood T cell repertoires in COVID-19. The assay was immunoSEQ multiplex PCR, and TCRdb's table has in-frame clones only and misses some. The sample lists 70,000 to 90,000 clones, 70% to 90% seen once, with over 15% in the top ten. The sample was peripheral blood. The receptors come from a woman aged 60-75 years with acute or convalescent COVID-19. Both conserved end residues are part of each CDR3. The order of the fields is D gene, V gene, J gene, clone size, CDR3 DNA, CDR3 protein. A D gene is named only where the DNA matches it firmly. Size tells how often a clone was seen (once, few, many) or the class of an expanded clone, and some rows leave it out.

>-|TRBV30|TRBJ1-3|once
TGTGCCTGGAGTGATAAGAGAGTGGTCGGAAACACCATATATTTT
CAWSDKRVVGNTIYF
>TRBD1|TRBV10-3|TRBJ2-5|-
TGTGCCATCAACCTGGGACAGGACCAAGAGACCCAGTACTTC
CAINLGQDQETQYF
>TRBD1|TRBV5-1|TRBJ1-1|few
TGCGCCAGTCAAACAGGGGGAGGTAACACTGAAGCTTTCTTT
CASQTGGGNTEAFF
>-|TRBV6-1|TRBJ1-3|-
TGTGCCAGCAGTGCGACACAGCCTTACTCTGGAAACACCATATATTTT
CASSATQPYSGNTIYF
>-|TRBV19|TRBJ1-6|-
TGTGCCAGTACGAAGGGACAAACCTATAATTCACCCCTCCACTTT
CASTKGQTYNSPLHF
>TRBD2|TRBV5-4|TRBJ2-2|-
TGTGCCAGCAGCTTGATTGTGCTAGCGGAAGGCGGGGAGCTGTTTTTT
CASSLIVLAEGGELFF
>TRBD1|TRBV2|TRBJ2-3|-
TGTGCCAGCAGGTGGGACAGGGGGCCAGATACGCAGTATTTT
CASRWDRGPDTQYF
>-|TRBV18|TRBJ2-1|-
TGTGCCAGCTCACCAGAAGCTAGCAAGTCCTACAATGAGCAGTTCTTC
CASSPEASKSYNEQFF
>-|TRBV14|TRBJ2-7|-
TGTGCCAGCAGCTCTGTGGGGAGGTACGAGCAGTACTTC
CASSSVGRYEQYF
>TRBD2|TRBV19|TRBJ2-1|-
TGTGCCAGTAGTCTAACTAGCGAGCGTTACCATGAGCAGTTCTTC
CASSLTSERYHEQFF
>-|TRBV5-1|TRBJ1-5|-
TGCGCCAGCAGCTTGGGACTCAATAGCAATCAGCCCCAGCATTTT
CASSLGLNSNQPQHF
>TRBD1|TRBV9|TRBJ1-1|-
TGTGCCAGCAGCCAGGGACAGGGGCCGAACACTGAAGCTTTCTTT
CASSQGQGPNTEAFF
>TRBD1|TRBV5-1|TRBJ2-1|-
TGCGCCAGCAGCCCAACACCGGGACAGGGCTATAATGAGCAGTTCTTC
CASSPTPGQGYNEQFF
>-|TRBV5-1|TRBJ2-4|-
TGCGCCAGCAGCTTGGGCGGGACAGTGGGTCTACTAGCCAAAAACATTCAGTACTTC
CASSLGGTVGLLAKNIQYF
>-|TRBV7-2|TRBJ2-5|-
TGTGCCAGCAGCTTAGGAGGTCGAGGGACAAAAAAAAGGGAGACCCAGTACTTC
CASSLGGRGTKKRETQYF
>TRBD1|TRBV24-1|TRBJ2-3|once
TGTGCCACCAGTGATCGTGACAGGGCAGATACGCAGTATTTT
CATSDRDRADTQYF
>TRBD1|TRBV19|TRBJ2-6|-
TGTGCCAGTAAATTAGTTAGGTCTAGGGACAGGGAGGCTGGGGCCAACGTCCTGACTTTC
CASKLVRSRDREAGANVLTF
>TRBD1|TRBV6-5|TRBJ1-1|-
TGTGCCAGCAGTTCTGTACAGGGGGCGAACACTGAAGCTTTCTTT
CASSSVQGANTEAFF
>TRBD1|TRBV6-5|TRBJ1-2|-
TGTGCCAGCGCCCCGGGACAGGGGATGAACTATGGCTACACCTTC
CASAPGQGMNYGYTF
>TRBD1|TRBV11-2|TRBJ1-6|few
TGTGCCAGCAGCTACCGGGACAGGCGGTCCTATAATTCACCCCTCCACTTT
CASSYRDRRSYNSPLHF
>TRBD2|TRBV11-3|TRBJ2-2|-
TGTGCCAGCAGCCCTCAGACGGGAGGCGCCGGGGAGCTGTTTTTT
CASSPQTGGAGELFF
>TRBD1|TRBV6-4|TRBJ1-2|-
TGTGCCAGCAGCCAACCAGTACAGGGGAATACTTATGGCTACACCTTC
CASSQPVQGNTYGYTF
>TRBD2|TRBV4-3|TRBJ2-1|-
TGCGCCAGCAGCCAAGATCTAGGCGGGGGGGCCAGGAATGAGCAGTTCTTC
CASSQDLGGGARNEQFF
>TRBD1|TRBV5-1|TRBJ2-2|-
TGCGCCAGCAGCCTAGGGACAGCGAACACCGGGGAGCTGTTTTTT
CASSLGTANTGELFF
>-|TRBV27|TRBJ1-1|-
TGTGCCAGCAGTTTAAACAGGGACACTGAAGCTTTCTTT
CASSLNRDTEAFF
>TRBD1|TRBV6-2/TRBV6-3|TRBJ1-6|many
TGTGCCAGCAGTACCCGGACGACAGGGGACATGTCACCCCTCCACTTT
CASSTRTTGDMSPLHF
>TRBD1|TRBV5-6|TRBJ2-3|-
TGTGCCAGCAGCTTGGGGGACAGGGGGCACACAGATACGCAGTATTTT
CASSLGDRGHTDTQYF
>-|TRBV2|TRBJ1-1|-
TGTGCCAGCAAGTCTGGAGGGGCTGAAGCTTTCTTT
CASKSGGAEAFF
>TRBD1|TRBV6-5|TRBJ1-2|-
TGTGCCAGCACGGCTGACAGGGGGGTTACTGGCTACACCTTC
CASTADRGVTGYTF
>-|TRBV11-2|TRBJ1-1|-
TGTGCCAGCAGCCCAGTCGGGACTGAAGCTTTCTTT
CASSPVGTEAFF
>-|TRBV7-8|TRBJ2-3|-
TGTGCCAGCAGCTTGAGGGGGGGGCCGAATTGGGAAGATACGCAGTATTTT
CASSLRGGPNWEDTQYF
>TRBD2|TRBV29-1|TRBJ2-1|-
TGCAGCGTCGAATACGGGGGGGCCAGCTCCTACAATGAGCAGTTCTTC
CSVEYGGASSYNEQFF
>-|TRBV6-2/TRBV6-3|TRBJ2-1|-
TGTGCCAGCAGTTACTCGAACGGGGGGCCCTACAATGAGCAGTTCTTC
CASSYSNGGPYNEQFF
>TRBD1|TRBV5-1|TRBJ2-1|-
TGCGCCAGCAGCTTAGGGGCAGGGGGCGGCCAAGATGAGCAGTTCTTC
CASSLGAGGGQDEQFF
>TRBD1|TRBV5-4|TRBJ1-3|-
TGTGCCAGCAGCTTGGGACAGGGGTTTGGAAACACCATATATTTT
CASSLGQGFGNTIYF
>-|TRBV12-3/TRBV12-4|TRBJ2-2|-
TGTGCCAGCAGTGTTAGCGGGGAGCTGTTTTTT
CASSVSGELFF
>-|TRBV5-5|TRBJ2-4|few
TGTGCCAGCAGCTTGGACTATTTAGCCAAAAACATTCAGTACTTC
CASSLDYLAKNIQYF
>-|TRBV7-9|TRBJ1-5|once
TGTGCCAGCAGCCCGGGTGTCGGAAGCCTTGGCCAGCATTTT
CASSPGVGSLGQHF
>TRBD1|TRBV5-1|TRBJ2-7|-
TGCGCCAGCAAGGATAGACAGGGGGGAACCTACGAGCAGTACTTC
CASKDRQGGTYEQYF
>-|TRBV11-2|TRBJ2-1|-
TGTGCCAGCAGCTCGGACACGTACAATGAGCAGTTCTTC
CASSSDTYNEQFF
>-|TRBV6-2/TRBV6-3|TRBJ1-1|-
TGTGCCAGCAGTTACCGGAGGAACACTGAAGCTTTCTTT
CASSYRRNTEAFF
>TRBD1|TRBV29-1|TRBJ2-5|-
TGCAGCGTTGTGAGGACAGGGAGGGAGACCCAGTACTTC
CSVVRTGRETQYF
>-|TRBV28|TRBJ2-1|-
TGTGCCAGCAGCGGGACAAATAACAATGAGCAGTTCTTC
CASSGTNNNEQFF
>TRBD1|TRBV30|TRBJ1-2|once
TGTGCCTGGAGTCTCACAGGGGGGATCTATGGCTACACCTTC
CAWSLTGGIYGYTF
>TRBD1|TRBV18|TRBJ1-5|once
TGTGCCAGCTCACCAGGACAGGATCAGCCCCAGCATTTT
CASSPGQDQPQHF
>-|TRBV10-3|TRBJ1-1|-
TGTGCCATCGGCGAGACCAGGTCCGGAGCTTTCTTT
CAIGETRSGAFF
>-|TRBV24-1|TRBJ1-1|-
TGTGCCAGAAGAGCTGAAGCTTTCTTT
CARRAEAFF
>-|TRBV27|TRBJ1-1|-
TGTGCCAGCAGTCCCCCGGGGAACACTGAAGCTTTCTTT
CASSPPGNTEAFF
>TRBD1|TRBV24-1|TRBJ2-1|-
TGTGCCACCAGTGCCGGTGGACAGGGCTACAATGAGCAGTTCTTC
CATSAGGQGYNEQFF
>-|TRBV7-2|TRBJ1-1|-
TGTGCCAGCCCATCCCGTGGGGCACAGCTGAACACTGAAGCTTTCTTT
CASPSRGAQLNTEAFF
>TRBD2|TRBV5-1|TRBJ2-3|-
TGCGCCAGCAGCTTATCGGGACTAGCGGGGGGGACGCAGTATTTT
CASSLSGLAGGTQYF
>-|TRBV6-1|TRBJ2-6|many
TGTGCCAGCAGTGTGGCTGGGGGCGAAGGGGCCAACGTCCTGACTTTC
CASSVAGGEGANVLTF
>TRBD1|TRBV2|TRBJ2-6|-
TGTGCCAGCAGTGGAAGGGGGCCCGGTTCTGGGGCCAACGTCCTGACTTTC
CASSGRGPGSGANVLTF
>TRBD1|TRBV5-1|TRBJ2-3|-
TGCGCCAGCAGCTTGGGACAGGGGTTCACAGATACGCAGTATTTT
CASSLGQGFTDTQYF
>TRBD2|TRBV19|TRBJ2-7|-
TGTGCCAGTAGCACGGTCGGGGGGGGGAGTTCCTACGAGCAGTACTTC
CASSTVGGGSSYEQYF
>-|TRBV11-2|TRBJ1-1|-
TGTGCCAGCAGCTTTAACTGGAACACTGAAGCTTTCTTT
CASSFNWNTEAFF
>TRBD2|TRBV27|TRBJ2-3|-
TGTGCCAGCACCGAAATAGCGGGGGACGGCACAGATACGCAGTATTTT
CASTEIAGDGTDTQYF
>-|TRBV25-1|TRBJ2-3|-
TGTGCCAGCAGTGCAAACGGGAATACAGATACGCAGTATTTT
CASSANGNTDTQYF
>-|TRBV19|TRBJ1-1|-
TGTGCCAGTAGTATAGCTGAGCGCATGAACACTGAAGCTTTCTTT
CASSIAERMNTEAFF